This T cell receptor beta chain was sequenced during a study of patients and donors after allogeneic stem cell transplantation. The CDR3 length is 17 residues. V was shortened by 0 bases and J by 9 bases, with 20 bases between the two germline ends. CDR1 is MNHEY, CDR2 SVGAGI, per germline. Using its own MiXCR run on the RT-PCR reads, TCRdb lists one record per CDR3 protein. The repertoire holds approximately 150,000 distinct CDR3 sequences, with approximately 30% as singletons. The source of this sequence is a human donor who was either an allogeneic HSCT recipient or a stem cell or donor lymphocyte infusion donor (not recorded which). It is not recorded whose cells these are; they may come from a transplant donor. The chain is built from TRBV6-5 and TRBJ2-2, with TRBD2 as a possible D gene (5 bases). The sequenced sample consisted of blood, either unsorted or a sorted T cell fraction (not recorded which). DNA for the CDR3: TGTGCCAGCAGTTACTCGAGGGCGCAGGTCCTCAGCCGGGAGCTGTTTTTT. This gives the protein CASSYSRAQVLSRELFF.